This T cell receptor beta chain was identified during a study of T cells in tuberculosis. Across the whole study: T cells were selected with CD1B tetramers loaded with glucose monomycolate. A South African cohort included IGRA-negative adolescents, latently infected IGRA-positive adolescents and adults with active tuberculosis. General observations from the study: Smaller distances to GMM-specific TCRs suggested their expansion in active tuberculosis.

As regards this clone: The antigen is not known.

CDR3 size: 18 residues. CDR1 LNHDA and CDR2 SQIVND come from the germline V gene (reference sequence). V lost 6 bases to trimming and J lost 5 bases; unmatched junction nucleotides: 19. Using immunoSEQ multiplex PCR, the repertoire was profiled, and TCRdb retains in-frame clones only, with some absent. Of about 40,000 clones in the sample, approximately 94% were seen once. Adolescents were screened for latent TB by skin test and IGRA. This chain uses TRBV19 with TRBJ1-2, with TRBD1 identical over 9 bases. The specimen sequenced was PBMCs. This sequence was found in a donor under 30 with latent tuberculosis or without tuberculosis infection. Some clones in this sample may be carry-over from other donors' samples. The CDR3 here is CASSPGAGQGRPSYGYTF. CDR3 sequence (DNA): TGTGCCAGTAGCCCTGGGGCCGGACAGGGGCGACCTTCTTATGGCTACACCTTC.